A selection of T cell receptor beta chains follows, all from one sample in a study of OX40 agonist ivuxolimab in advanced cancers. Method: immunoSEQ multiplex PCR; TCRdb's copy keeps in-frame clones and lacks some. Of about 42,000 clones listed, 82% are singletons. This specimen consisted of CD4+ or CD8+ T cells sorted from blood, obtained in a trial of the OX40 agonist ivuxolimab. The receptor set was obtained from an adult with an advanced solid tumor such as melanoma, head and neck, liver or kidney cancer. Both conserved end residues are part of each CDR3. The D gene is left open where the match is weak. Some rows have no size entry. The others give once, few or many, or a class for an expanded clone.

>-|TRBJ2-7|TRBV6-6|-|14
TGTGCCAGCAGTTTGTCTGGAGGGGGATACGAGCAGTACTTC
CASSLSGGGYEQYF
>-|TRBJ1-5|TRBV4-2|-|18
TGTGCCAGCAGCTCCGGGACCAGGGTGTTGGTAGGCAATCAGCCCCAGCATTTT
CASSSGTRVLVGNQPQHF
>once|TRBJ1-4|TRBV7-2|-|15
TGTGCCAGCAGTCTTAACATTGCGGCTAATGAAAAACTGTTTTTT
CASSLNIAANEKLFF
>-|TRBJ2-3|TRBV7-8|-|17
TGTGCCAGCAGCCTGGGCCAAGGGCGGTTTAGCACAGATACGCAGTATTTT
CASSLGQGRFSTDTQYF
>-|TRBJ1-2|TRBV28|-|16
TGTGCCAGCAGTTCCTCAGGGTCACGAATATTTTATGGCTACACCTTC
CASSSSGSRIFYGYTF
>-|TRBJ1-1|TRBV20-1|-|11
TGCAGTGCTCCTAGGGCGACTGAAGCTTTCTTT
CSAPRATEAFF
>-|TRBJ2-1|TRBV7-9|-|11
TGTGCCAGCAGCCCGGGGTATGAGCAGTTCTTC
CASSPGYEQFF
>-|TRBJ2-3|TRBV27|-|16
TGTGCCAGCAGTCCTCTTCTAACGGACGGCACAGATACGCAGTATTTT
CASSPLLTDGTDTQYF
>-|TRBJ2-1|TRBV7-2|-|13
TGTGCCAGCAGCTCGTGGACTGACAATGAGCAGTTCTTC
CASSSWTDNEQFF
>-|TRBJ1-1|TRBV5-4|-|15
TGTGCCAGCAGCTTAGGGCCTGAGTGGAACACTGAAGCTTTCTTT
CASSLGPEWNTEAFF
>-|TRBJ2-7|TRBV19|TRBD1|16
TGTGCCAGTAGCCGACAACCGGGACAGGGGCACCACGAGCAGTACTTC
CASSRQPGQGHHEQYF
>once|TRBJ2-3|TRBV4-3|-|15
TGCGCCAGCAGCCAGGAACACCAGGGGACAGATACGCAGTATTTT
CASSQEHQGTDTQYF
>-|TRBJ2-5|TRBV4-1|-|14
TGCGCCAGCAGCCAAGATCCCAGGGGAGAGACCCAGTACTTC
CASSQDPRGETQYF
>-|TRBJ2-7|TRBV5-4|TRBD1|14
TGTGCCAGCAGCCGAGGACAGGGGTTTAACGAGCAGTACTTC
CASSRGQGFNEQYF
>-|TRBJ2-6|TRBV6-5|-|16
TGTGCCAGCAGTTTACAATATAGCTCTGGGGCCAACGTCCTGACTTTC
CASSLQYSSGANVLTF
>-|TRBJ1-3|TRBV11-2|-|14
TGTGCCAGCAGCTTCCGGGGGGAGGGAAACACCATATATTTT
CASSFRGEGNTIYF
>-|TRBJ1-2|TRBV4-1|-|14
TGCGCCAGCAGCCCCGGCCAGGGCAGTTATGGCTACACCTTC
CASSPGQGSYGYTF
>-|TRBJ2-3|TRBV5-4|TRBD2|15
TGTGCCAGCAATCCGGGGGGGCGCTCCTCAGATACGCAGTATTTT
CASNPGGRSSDTQYF
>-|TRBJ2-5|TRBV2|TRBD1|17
TGTGCCAGCAGTGAATCGAGGACAGGGGGCGTCCGGGAGACCCAGTACTTC
CASSESRTGGVRETQYF
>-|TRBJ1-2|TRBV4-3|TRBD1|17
TGCGCCAGCAGCCCTAATCCCGGACAGGGGACTATCTATGGCTACACCTTC
CASSPNPGQGTIYGYTF
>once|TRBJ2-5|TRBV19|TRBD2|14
TGTGCCAGTAGTATTGGACTAGCGTGGGAGACCCAGTACTTC
CASSIGLAWETQYF
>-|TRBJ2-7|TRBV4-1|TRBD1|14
TGCGCCAGCAGCCCGACAGGGGGCTCCTACGAGCAGTACTTC
CASSPTGGSYEQYF